The subject of this entry is one TCR beta chain. RNA transcripts were the source from which TCR beta CDR3 regions were amplified. Investigators did first-round RT-PCR with HTBI primers, then second-round multiplex PCR. TCRdb re-analysed the multiplex PCR reads in MiXCR, keeping a single row per CDR3 protein. The sample lists 740,000 or so distinct CDR3 sequences; 40% were seen once. This entry is derived from a study of Graves' ophthalmopathy and Graves' hyperthyroidism. The sequenced material came from peripheral blood. The sequence was collected from an adult man with Graves' ophthalmopathy.

The CDR3 loop is CASSPGQVVRPYEQYF. The CDR3 bases are TGTGCCAGCAGCCCCGGACAGGTCGTAAGGCCCTACGAGCAGTACTTC. The rearrangement uses TRBV7-9 and TRBJ2-7; 7 bases map to TRBD1. V lost 5 bases and J lost 2; bases outside the gene matches: 12. The CDR3 contains 16 residues. From germline, CDR1 is SEHNR and CDR2 FQNEAQ (reference sequence).